What follows are 17 T cell receptor beta chains derived from one specimen sequenced in a study of human T cells and chemical hapten exposure. Time point specified: healthy volunteer bleed at 6 weeks. The authors' total RNA extraction used unfractionated whole blood. TCRdb ran MiXCR on the RACE reads and lists one entry per CDR3 protein. Of about 77,000 distinct CDR3 sequences in the sample, approximately 8.6% were seen once. The source material was whole blood. The receptors here all came from a female donor in good health. Some clones in this sample may be carry-over from other donors' samples.

This clonotype was detected a few times. The CDR3: CASTFGLGNQPQHF. CDR3 nucleotides: TGTGCCAGCACCTTCGGCCTGGGGAATCAGCCCCAGCATTTT. The chain has TRBV3-1 and TRBJ1-5; D remains ambiguous. CDR1 and CDR2 from the germline V gene are LGHDT and YNNKEL (reference sequence). There are 14 residues in the CDR3. Between the trimmed V and J ends, which lost 7 bases and 4 bases, there was a span of 14 bases.

This clonotype was counted at least ten times. The V call is TRBV5-1, the J call TRBJ1-2, with D possibly TRBD1 on 5 matching bases. Germline lookup yields CDR1 SGHRS and CDR2 YFSETQ. V lost 2 bases, J lost 3 bases, and 14 bases lay in between. This CDR3 is 15 amino acids long. CDR3 in amino acids: CASSFTRGSYYGYTF. In DNA form, the CDR3 reads TGCGCCAGCAGCTTTACAAGGGGCTCGTACTATGGCTACACCTTC. The full variable domain, completed using reference TRBV5-1 and TRBJ1-2, is KAGVTQTPRYLIKTRGQQVTLSCSPISGHRSVSWYQQTPGQGLQFLFEYFSETQRNKGNFPGRFSGRQFSNSRSEMNVSTLELGDSALYLCASSFTRGSYYGYTFGSGTRLTVV.

The sample holds many counts of this clonotype. The chain uses TRBV6-2 or TRBV6-3 and TRBJ2-2, with D uncertain. Trimming pared 5 bases from V and 6 bases from J, leaving 19 bases between. In germline, CDR1 is MNHEY, CDR2 SVGEGT. The CDR3 sequence is 16 residues long. CDR3 in amino acids: CASSKESPFRPGELFF. CDR3 nucleotides: TGTGCCAGCAGTAAAGAAAGTCCCTTCCGGCCCGGGGAGCTGTTTTTT.

Ten or more counts support this clonotype. The chain couples TRBV20-1 to TRBJ1-5; D not resolved. From germline, CDR1 is DFQATT and CDR2 SNEGSKA (reference sequence). V was pared by 1 base and J by 0 bases, with 7 bases between. The CDR3 spans 14 residues. CDR3 amino acids: CSARVGISNQPQHF. The CDR3 region has the DNA TGCAGTGCTAGAGTGGGGATTAGCAATCAGCCCCAGCATTTT.

Concerning this clonotype: One junction end disagrees with the germline gene, perhaps due to a read error. The chain uses TRBV4-2 and TRBJ2-1; D call uncertain. In germline, CDR1 is LGHNA, CDR2 YNFKEQ. This CDR3 spans 13 amino acids. CDR3 DNA: TGTGTCAGCAGTCCACAAGGTTACAATGAGCAGTTCTTC. This translates into CVSSPQGYNEQFF.

This clonotype was detected ten times or more. V usage is TRBV7-2 and J usage is TRBJ2-1; TRBD2 aligns across 8 bases. Looked up from germline, CDR1 is SGHTA and CDR2 is FQGNSA. With 3 bases clipped from V and 1 base from J, the junction kept 2 bases outside the gene matches. The CDR3 loop spans 15 amino acids. CDR3 region: CASSLSGGSYNEQFF. CDR3 nucleotides: TGTGCCAGCAGCTTGAGCGGGGGTTCCTACAATGAGCAGTTCTTC.

The genes are TRBV5-4 and TRBJ2-6, with 8 bases that match TRBD2. J was trimmed by 0 bases and V by 4 bases; bases with no gene match: 9. Germline loops: CDR1 SGHNT, CDR2 YYREEE (reference sequence). The CDR3 totals 18 residues. CDR3 sequence: CASSLPGGLHSGANVLTF. DNA of the CDR3: TGTGCCAGCAGCCTGCCGGGAGGGCTTCACTCTGGGGCCAACGTCCTGACTTTC. The complete variable domain, with remaining parts taken from reference TRBV5-4 and TRBJ2-6, reads ETGVTQSPTHLIKTRGQQVTLRCSSQSGHNTVSWYQQALGQGPQFIFQYYREEENGRGNFPPRFSGLQFPNYSSELNVNALELDDSALYLCASSLPGGLHSGANVLTFGAGSRLTVL.

Many counts were recorded for this clonotype. V is TRBV6-6 and J is TRBJ2-2; TRBD1 aligns across 10 bases. There are 14 residues in the CDR3. Germline CDR1 and CDR2: MNHNY and SVGAGI (reference sequence). V was clipped by 6 bases and J by 4 bases; unmatched bases: 2. As DNA, the CDR3 is TGTGCCAGCAGGGACAGGGGGATCACCGGGGAGCTGTTTTTT. Encoded protein: CASRDRGITGELFF.

The CDR3 protein is CASSLGDLNRGPVTEAFF. The CDR3 DNA reads as TGTGCCAGCAGCTTGGGTGATCTGAACAGGGGGCCGGTCACTGAAGCTTTCTTT. This chain uses TRBV5-5 with TRBJ1-1; TRBD1 aligns across 9 bases. With V trimmed by 0 bases and J by 4 bases, 13 bases remained unmatched. Germline V gene lookup returns CDR1 SGHKS and CDR2 YYEKEE (reference sequence). The CDR3 loop spans 18 amino acids.

This clonotype was counted at least ten times. The chain couples TRBV20-1 to TRBJ1-1, with D possibly TRBD1 on 5 matching bases. The V and J ends lost 6 bases and 0 bases respectively, with 14 bases between them. The CDR3 has 14 residues. The germline V gene has CDR1 DFQATT and CDR2 SNEGSKA (reference sequence). CDR3 loop: CSAVGGPMNTEAFF. The DNA for the CDR3 is TGCAGTGCAGTGGGGGGACCGATGAACACTGAAGCTTTCTTT.

This sequence joins TRBV29-1 and TRBJ1-1, with unresolved D. The CDR3 extends over 10 amino acids. Trimming removed 7 bases from V and 7 bases from J, with 10 bases in between. Germline CDR1 is SQVTM and CDR2 is ANQGSEA. The CDR3 loop is CSGYRGEAFF. In DNA, the CDR3 is TGCAGCGGATATCGGGGTGAAGCTTTCTTT.

This clonotype was counted ten times or more. This chain joins TRBV14 and TRBJ2-3; perhaps TRBD1 as D (6 bases). The CDR3 runs 16 residues. Per germline, CDR1 SGHDN and CDR2 FVKESK. The ends were cut back, 4 bases at V and 0 bases at J, with 14 bases in the middle. This CDR3 is CASSLHLGASTDTQYF. The CDR3 nucleotides read TGTGCCAGCAGCCTCCACCTGGGGGCTAGCACAGATACGCAGTATTTT.

In this sample, this clonotype turned up many times. The rearrangement joins TRBV7-2 to TRBJ2-3; D remains unclear. The V end lost 4 bases, the J end lost 5 bases, and 7 bases lay between the germline ends. Germline V gene sequence: CDR1 SGHTA, CDR2 FQGNSA. The CDR3 is 12 amino acids. Here the CDR3 DNA reads TGTGCCAGCAGCTCCTACGTAGATACGCAGTATTTT. Its translation is CASSSYVDTQYF.

This clonotype was seen only a few times. V usage is TRBV12-3 or TRBV12-4 and J usage is TRBJ2-7; D unclear. The germline V and J ends were trimmed by 1 base and 2 bases, with 9 bases remaining between them. The CDR3 is made up of 14 amino acids. The CDR3 sequence: CASSLGISTYEQYF. The CDR3 nucleotides read TGTGCCAGCAGTTTAGGCATTTCCACCTACGAGCAGTACTTC.

This clonotype was seen more than once but under ten times. The gene calls are TRBV12-3 or TRBV12-4 and TRBJ2-7; D remains ambiguous. The ends were cut back, 2 bases at V and 2 bases at J, with 4 bases in the middle. The CDR3 has 12 residues. This CDR3 is CASSLTPYEQYF. In nucleotides, the CDR3 is TGTGCCAGCAGTTTAACTCCCTACGAGCAGTACTTC.

This clonotype was found a few times. The chain carries TRBV12-3 or TRBV12-4 and TRBJ1-6; D not certain. The CDR3 totals 14 residues. Trimming left V 6 bases short and J 0 bases short, with 6 bases between. This chain's CDR3 is CASRTSSYNSPLHF. Here the CDR3 DNA reads TGTGCCAGCAGGACCAGCTCCTATAATTCACCCCTCCACTTT.

This clonotype was counted a few times. This chain joins TRBV2 and TRBJ1-3; D might be TRBD1 (6 bases). Trimming cost V 8 bases and J 5 bases, with 16 bases left between them. Germline CDR1 SNHLY, CDR2 FYNNEI. The CDR3 sequence is 14 residues long. CDR3 sequence reads: CASLADRSRNTIYF. In DNA form, the CDR3 reads TGTGCCAGCCTCGCCGACAGGTCTCGAAACACCATATATTTT.